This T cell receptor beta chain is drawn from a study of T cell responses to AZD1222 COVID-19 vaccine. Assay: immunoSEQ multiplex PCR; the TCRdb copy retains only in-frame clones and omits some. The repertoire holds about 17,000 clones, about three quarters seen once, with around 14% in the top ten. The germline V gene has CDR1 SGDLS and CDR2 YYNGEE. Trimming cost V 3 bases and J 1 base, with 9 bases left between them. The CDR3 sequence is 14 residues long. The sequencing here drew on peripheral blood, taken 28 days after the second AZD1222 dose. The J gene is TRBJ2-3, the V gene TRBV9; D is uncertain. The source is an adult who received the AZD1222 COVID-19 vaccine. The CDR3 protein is CASSDWGRTDTQYF. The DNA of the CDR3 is TGTGCCAGCAGCGACTGGGGTCGCACAGATACGCAGTATTTT.